This T cell receptor beta chain appears in the sequencing data of a study of blood T cell repertoires in COVID-19. In the original processing: Amplified reference gene primers provided the basis for estimating nucleated cell counts. Measured with immunoSEQ multiplex PCR; TCRdb has only the in-frame clones, and not every one. V and J calls plus clone size are reproduced from that table; the DNA served to infer D and trimming. The sample holds 160,000 or so clones, 70% to 90% seen once. J was trimmed by 1 base and V by 6 bases; bases with no gene match: 2. The CDR3 has 13 residues. Germline V gene lookup returns CDR1 SGHTA and CDR2 FQGNSA.

The genes are TRBV7-2 and TRBJ2-7; TRBD1 matches 8 bases. The sequence was obtained from a woman aged 45-65 years with COVID-19, enrolled during active disease. The material sequenced was peripheral blood. CDR3 protein: CASRTGDSYEQYF. In nucleotides, the CDR3 is TGTGCCAGCAGGACAGGGGATTCCTACGAGCAGTACTTC. Supplemented by reference TRBV7-2 and TRBJ2-7, the full variable domain reads GAGVSQSPSNKVTEKGKDVELRCDPISGHTALYWYRQSLGQGLEFLIYFQGNSAPDKSGLPSDRFSAERTGGSVSTLTIQRTQQEDSAVYLCASRTGDSYEQYFGPGTRLTVT.